These 23 T cell receptor beta chains share one sample of origin, sequenced in a study of tumor-infiltrating lymphocytes in primary liver carcinoma. The study co-extracted DNA and RNA from 20-30 mg of unsorted bulk tissue. TCR beta cDNA came from roughly 450 ng total RNA, primed with a constant-region primer. Slightly modified ARM-PCR served as the procedure for the TCR beta libraries. These libraries came from three rounds of nested multiplex PCR. Each of the first two PCR rounds ran about 9 cycles with TRBV1-TRBV30 forward and C-beta reverse primers. TCRdb re-called the multiplex PCR reads through MiXCR, storing one row per CDR3 protein. The table lists about 120,000 distinct CDR3 sequences, around 65% of them singletons. The specimen sequenced was tumor-adjacent normal liver tissue. These receptor sequences come from a woman aged 60-70 years with primary liver carcinoma and hepatitis B virus infection.

Notes on this clonotype: Since no conserved phenylalanine or tryptophan closes the CDR3, a read error is the likely cause. The DNA is left out, because the CDR3 cannot be placed on it with certainty; the CDR3 is given as TCRdb lists it. The V gene is TRBV28, the J gene TRBJ2-2; the D call TRBD2 from the table was never checked on the DNA. Germline-derived CDR1 and CDR2 are MDHEN and SYDVKM. Termini included, the CDR3 measures 16 amino acids. The CDR3 loop is CASNEGGLADRGSCFL.

Turning to this clonotype: Its ends do not fully match the called genes, so a read error is possible. This chain links TRBV6-6 with TRBJ1-5; 7 positions agree with TRBD1. The CDR3 covers 15 residues. The germline V gene has CDR1 MNHNY and CDR2 SVGAGI (reference sequence). The CDR3 DNA follows: TGTACCAGCAGTCCAGACAGGGCCGGTTTTCAGCCCCAGCATTTT. Amino acids: CTSSPDRAGFQPQHF.

Note on this clonotype: Because it lacks the conserved phenylalanine or tryptophan at the end, this CDR3 is likely a read error. V and J are TRBV6-1 and TRBJ2-5; 10 bases agree with TRBD2. The CDR3 sequence is 17 residues long. Germline loops: CDR1 MNHNS, CDR2 SASEGT. CDR3 protein: CASSVRAGGLGFETQYS. The DNA of the CDR3 is TGTGCCAGTAGTGTTCGAGCGGGAGGGCTAGGCTTTGAGACCCAGTACTCC.

This clonotype was seen once. The rearrangement links TRBV10-3 to TRBJ2-2; D unclear. V was trimmed by 2 bases and J by 3 bases, leaving 10 bases between them. There are 15 residues in the CDR3. The germline CDR1 and CDR2 sequences are ENHRY and SYGVKD. DNA of the CDR3: TGTGCCATCAGTGAGGACTCGGCGTACACCGGGGAGCTGTTTTTT. Protein product: CAISEDSAYTGELFF.

As for this clonotype: Its ends do not fully match the called genes, so a read error is possible. This chain uses TRBV6-5 with TRBJ2-1; 9 bases match TRBD2. From germline, CDR1 is MNHEY and CDR2 SVGAGI. The CDR3 runs to 15 residues. The CDR3 nucleotides are TGTGCCAGCAGTATAGCGGGGGTTTCCTACAATAAGCAGTTCTTC. Amino acids: CASSIAGVSYNKQFF.

This chain uses TRBV5-1 with TRBJ2-3; D gene uncertain. The V gene's germline CDR1 is SGHRS and CDR2 YFSETQ. The V end was cut by 4 bases, the J end by 7 bases, with 19 bases between. This CDR3 contains 15 residues. The CDR3 DNA follows: TGCGCCAGCAGCCGTTCCACGGAACCCGCACATACGCAGTATTTT. It encodes CASSRSTEPAHTQYF.

As concerns this clonotype: Sequence at one end of the junction differs from germline and may be a read error. The chain links TRBV4-1 to TRBJ1-2; a possible D gene is TRBD1 (6 bases). This CDR3 has 15 residues. Germline V lookup: CDR1 MGHRA, CDR2 YSYEKL. The CDR3 DNA reads TGCGCCATCAGCCAAGGAATGCGGGGGCTCTATGGCTACGCCTTC. This codes for CAISQGMRGLYGYAF.

Comments on this clonotype: The junction departs from germline at one end; a sequencing error may be responsible. The chain has TRBV29-1 and TRBJ1-2; D may be TRBD1 (6 bases). The germline V gene has CDR1 SQVTM and CDR2 ANQGSEA. The length of the CDR3 is 11 residues. The CDR3 protein is CSVRTDEGYAF. CDR3 sequence (DNA): TGCAGCGTACGGACAGATGAGGGCTACGCCTTC.

The rearrangement uses TRBV14 and TRBJ2-7; possibly TRBD1 for D (5 bases). Germline lookup yields CDR1 SGHDN and CDR2 FVKESK. V lost 8 bases, J lost 0 bases, and 14 bases lay in between. The CDR3 has 14 amino acids. The CDR3 DNA reads as TGTGCCAGCGGACCGCGACAGAACTCCTACGAGCAGTACTTC. As protein: CASGPRQNSYEQYF.

With regard to this clonotype: This may come from a read error, since a much larger clone is one base off. The V and J genes are TRBV5-4 and TRBJ1-6; no clear D. The CDR3 loop spans 15 amino acids. CDR1 is SGHNT and CDR2 is YYREEE in the germline V gene (reference sequence). V lost 5 bases to trimming and J lost 10 bases, with 19 bases between them. CDR3 residues: CASSPGKAGRSPLHF. The CDR3 DNA reads TGTGCCAGCAGTCCCGGAAAGGCGGGGAGGTCACCCCTCCACTTT.

A note on this clonotype: The junction departs from germline at one end; a sequencing error may be responsible. V and J are TRBV6-5 and TRBJ2-7, with 9 bases lining up with TRBD1. The CDR3 has 14 residues. Germline CDR1 and CDR2: MNHEY and SVGAGI. CDR3 nucleotides: TGTGCCAGTCTTCCGGGACAGGGTTCGAATGAGCAGCACTTC. Translated, it gives CASLPGQGSNEQHF.

There are many counts of this clonotype. The genes are TRBV10-3 and TRBJ2-6; 7 nucleotides line up with TRBD1. Trimming removed 10 bases from V and 0 bases from J; junction bases left unmatched: 12. The CDR3 loop spans 17 amino acids. Germline V gene sequence: CDR1 ENHRY, CDR2 SYGVKD. The CDR3 DNA sequence: TGTGCCAGTCGAACAGGGGTCATTTCCTCTGGGGCCAACGTCCTGACTTTC. Its protein product is CASRTGVISSGANVLTF.

The chain carries TRBV11-2 and TRBJ2-3, with TRBD2 as a possible D gene (6 bases). Trimming shortened V by 1 base and J by 15 bases, and 14 bases separated the two germline ends. This CDR3 comprises 12 residues. The germline gives CDR1 SGHAT, CDR2 FQNNGV. CDR3 bases: TGTGCCAGCAGCTTAGGGGGGGATACGAAATATTTT. Translated, it gives CASSLGGDTKYF.

A remark on this clonotype: A much larger clone is a single base away; this may be a read error. The V gene is TRBV5-1, the J gene TRBJ2-2; D is possibly TRBD2 (6 bases). The CDR3 spans 16 residues. V was shortened by 1 base and J by 4 bases, with 14 bases between the two germline ends. Germline loops: CDR1 SGHRS, CDR2 YFSETQ. The chain's CDR3 is CASSLSTRGGTGELFF. The DNA for the CDR3 is TGCGCCAGCAGCTTGTCGACAAGGGGAGGCACCGGGGAGCTGTTTTTT. The whole variable domain, remainder taken from reference TRBV5-1 and TRBJ2-2, is KAGVTQTPRYLIKTRGQQVTLSCSPISGHRSVSWYQQTPGQGLQFLFEYFSETQRNKGNFPGRFSGRQFSNSRSEMNVSTLELGDSALYLCASSLSTRGGTGELFFGEGSRLTVL.

Points on this clonotype: A read error is possible here, since a much larger clone lies one base away. V is TRBV7-9 and J is TRBJ2-4, with TRBD2 identical over 7 bases. The CDR3 is 14 residues long. Trimming at V came to 3 bases and at J to 5 bases, leaving 4 bases not matched to a gene. Germline CDR1 SEHNR, CDR2 FQNEAQ (reference sequence). The CDR3 coding sequence is TGTGCCAGCAGCTTGAGGGGAGGGCAAAACATTCAGTACTTC. It yields the protein CASSLRGGQNIQYF.

This clonotype was seen just once. Since a much larger clone is just one base distant, this may be a read error. The chain couples TRBV5-3 to TRBJ1-1; D is unresolved. TRBV5-3 is treated as an ORF (open reading frame) with a function not yet certain. This CDR3 comprises 15 residues. Here the CDR3 DNA reads TGTGCCAGAAGCCTGAGACGCAAGTTGAACACTGATGCTTTCTTT. Its translation is CARSLRRKLNTDAFF.

Comments on this clonotype: Because the CDR3 is missing its conserved closing phenylalanine or tryptophan, this is likely a read error. The gene calls are TRBV11-2 and TRBJ2-1, with 10 positions matching TRBD2. The CDR3 consists of 14 residues. CDR1 is SGHAT and CDR2 is FQNNGV in the germline V gene. CDR3 protein: CANSWTSGYNEQFS. CDR3 nucleotides: TGTGCCAACAGCTGGACTAGCGGTTACAATGAGCAGTTCTCC.

In the case of this clonotype: This may arise from a read error, as a much more abundant clone is one base away. It is likely a read error, because the conserved phenylalanine at the end of the CDR3 is missing. The chain recombines TRBV28 with TRBJ2-5; 9 bases align to TRBD2. The V segment lost 5 bases and the J segment 5 bases; nucleotides outside the gene matches: 12. The CDR3 length is 16 residues. From germline, CDR1 is MDHEN and CDR2 SYDVKM. The CDR3 DNA reads as TGTGCCAGCAGTCCCTCGGTAGCGGGAGTGTGGGAGACCCAGTACTTA. It specifies CASSPSVAGVWETQYL.

A note on this clonotype: The CDR3 end shows no conserved phenylalanine or tryptophan, and so a read error is likely. The chain combines TRBV29-1 with TRBJ1-1; possibly TRBD1 for D (5 bases). The CDR3 has 13 residues. Germline V gives CDR1 SQVTM, CDR2 ANQGSEA. V gave up 3 bases and J gave up 4 bases, with 12 bases separating them. CDR3 bases: TGCAGCGTTGATATGGGGGAAGGCACTGAAGCTTTCATT. Encoded protein: CSVDMGEGTEAFI.

This clonotype was counted a few times. A much larger clone is a single base away; this may be a read error. The chain is built from TRBV12-3 or TRBV12-4 and TRBJ2-1, with 9 bases identical to TRBD2. The CDR3 extends over 12 amino acids. V trimming: 4 bases; J trimming: 15 bases; junction bases outside the gene matches: 7. CDR3 protein: CASSSRTSAWFF. The CDR3, as DNA: TGTGCCAGCAGTTCCCGGACTAGCGCCTGGTTCTTC.

Points on this clonotype: A read error may produce the germline difference seen at one junction end. CDR3 DNA sequence: TGTGACAGCAGCCAGGCAAATACGCAGTATTTT. Protein: CDSSQANTQYF. The V and J genes are TRBV4-2 and TRBJ2-3; D is uncertain. The CDR3 spans 11 residues. The germline V gene has CDR1 LGHNA and CDR2 YNFKEQ.

Points on this clonotype: Germline is not matched at one junction end, which may reflect a read error. This chain uses TRBV6-6 with TRBJ1-1; tentatively, D is TRBD1 (5 bases). CDR3 length equals 14 residues. Per germline, CDR1 MNHNY and CDR2 SVGAGI (reference sequence). CDR3 loop: CAITPDRRGTAAFF. CDR3 nucleotide sequence: TGTGCCATTACTCCCGACCGCCGGGGCACTGCAGCTTTCTTT.

Only one count was recorded for this clonotype. Relative to the germline gene, one junction end is altered; a read error may explain this. The chain combines TRBV6-5 with TRBJ1-1, with 8 bases that match TRBD1. This CDR3 region has 16 residues. CDR1 and CDR2 (germline): MNHEY, SVGAGI. The CDR3 coding sequence is TGTGTCAGCAGGTCAGGACAGGGTGGGTTTAGAGCTGAAGCTTTCTTT. Encoded protein: CVSRSGQGGFRAEAFF.